This is a list of T cell receptor beta chains from one sample in a study of Ad26.COV2.S vaccination and SARS-CoV-2 variants. Data came from immunoSEQ multiplex PCR; TCRdb stores just in-frame clones and leaves some out. The repertoire holds about 250,000 clones, 87% seen once, with over 2.5% in the top ten. This specimen consisted of peripheral blood, obtained in a trial of Ad26.COV2.S vaccine versus placebo. These TCRs come from a person between 18 and 59 years old who received the Ad26.COV2.S COVID-19 vaccine or a placebo. The conserved cysteine and the conserved F or W are not part of the CDR3 here. Fields, in order: V gene, D gene, J gene, CDR3 protein. D genes are given only for firm matches.

V gene: TRBV24-1; D gene: TRBD1; J gene: TRBJ2-2; CDR3 protein: ATSDPGQGASGELF
V gene: TRBV10-2; D gene: TRBD1; J gene: TRBJ2-3; CDR3 protein: ASRQGGTDTQY
V gene: TRBV29-1; D gene: TRBD1; J gene: TRBJ1-1; CDR3 protein: RAGQQMNTEAF
V gene: TRBV6-1; D gene: TRBD1; J gene: TRBJ1-2; CDR3 protein: ASSEAGTGVDGYT
V gene: TRBV3-1/TRBV3-2; D gene: -; J gene: TRBJ2-1; CDR3 protein: ASSQDPTGREQF
V gene: TRBV19; D gene: -; J gene: TRBJ2-1; CDR3 protein: ASSPGFSYNEQF
V gene: TRBV19; D gene: -; J gene: TRBJ1-5; CDR3 protein: ASIGTGVSPQH
V gene: TRBV6-6; D gene: -; J gene: TRBJ1-1; CDR3 protein: ASTLVQVNTEAF
V gene: TRBV5-4; D gene: TRBD2; J gene: TRBJ2-3; CDR3 protein: ASSSPSGRAGDTQY
V gene: TRBV7-2; D gene: -; J gene: TRBJ2-1; CDR3 protein: ASSLDGSWGEQF
V gene: TRBV5-1; D gene: TRBD2; J gene: TRBJ2-1; CDR3 protein: ASNPAASGTYNEQF
V gene: TRBV3-1/TRBV3-2; D gene: -; J gene: TRBJ2-5; CDR3 protein: ASSQVETRETQY
V gene: TRBV9; D gene: -; J gene: TRBJ2-7; CDR3 protein: ASSVGKQYSYEQY
V gene: TRBV18; D gene: -; J gene: TRBJ1-1; CDR3 protein: ASSQTEGNTEAF
V gene: TRBV5-5; D gene: -; J gene: TRBJ2-3; CDR3 protein: ASSLPLAQAAEY
V gene: TRBV19; D gene: -; J gene: TRBJ1-6; CDR3 protein: AISDGEYNSPLH
V gene: TRBV3-1/TRBV3-2; D gene: -; J gene: TRBJ1-4; CDR3 protein: ASGRGNEKLF
V gene: TRBV6-5; D gene: -; J gene: TRBJ2-7; CDR3 protein: ASRKDGTSYEQY
V gene: TRBV11-2; D gene: -; J gene: TRBJ1-6; CDR3 protein: ASSSARRGDSPLH
V gene: TRBV3-1/TRBV3-2; D gene: -; J gene: TRBJ2-5; CDR3 protein: ASSHGGTTHEETQY
V gene: TRBV29-1; D gene: -; J gene: TRBJ1-1; CDR3 protein: SVYPDGYTEAF
V gene: TRBV27; D gene: TRBD1; J gene: TRBJ1-6; CDR3 protein: ACAEGAANSPLH
V gene: TRBV21-1; D gene: -; J gene: TRBJ1-6; CDR3 protein: ASSSQNSPLH
V gene: TRBV6-6; D gene: -; J gene: TRBJ2-5; CDR3 protein: ASSSNPETQY
V gene: TRBV7-2; D gene: -; J gene: TRBJ2-7; CDR3 protein: ASSPDRSSYEQY
V gene: TRBV30; D gene: -; J gene: TRBJ1-5; CDR3 protein: AWSSGPYQPQH
V gene: TRBV6-2/TRBV6-3; D gene: -; J gene: TRBJ1-6; CDR3 protein: ASSYPTRGGSPLH
V gene: TRBV6-5; D gene: -; J gene: TRBJ1-2; CDR3 protein: ASRPRPGANYGYT
V gene: TRBV19; D gene: TRBD2; J gene: TRBJ2-7; CDR3 protein: ASSIIGTSVGEQY